This TCR beta chain was retrieved from a study of tumor-infiltrating lymphocytes in primary liver carcinoma. Study-wide results and caveats: A small share of top clones, only about 8-25%, was found in all five tumor regions.

A note on this clonotype: Its antigen is currently unknown.

CDR3 size: 18 residues. Trimming removed 5 bases from V and 1 base from J, with 18 bases in between. Germline lookup yields CDR1 SGHVS and CDR2 FQNEAQ. Total RNA and DNA came together from about 19-30 mg of bulk tissue without cell sorting. Chronic HBV infection was present in the patients, who were treatment-naive. TCR beta cDNA was prepared out of 450 to 500 ng total RNA by means of a constant-region primer. Amplification in three nested multiplex PCR rounds with slightly modified ARM-PCR gave rise to TCR beta libraries. Running around 9 cycles apiece, the first two PCR rounds relied on TRBV1-TRBV30 forward primers together with a C-beta reverse primer. Each CDR3 protein is one row after TCRdb ran MiXCR on the multiplex PCR reads. The sample contains 100,000 or so distinct CDR3 sequences, 55% to 70% of which appear only once.

The clonotype comes from a woman in her sixties or seventies with primary liver carcinoma and hepatitis B virus infection. The source material was liver tumor tissue from sampling region 5. This sample's subset: tumor region T5, tumor centre. The rearrangement uses TRBV7-8 and TRBJ2-6; D unresolved. CDR3 in amino acids: CASSRIGLDFSGANVLTF. CDR3 DNA: TGTGCCAGCAGCAGGATAGGGCTCGACTTTTCTGGGGCCAACGTCCTGACTTTC. Based on the CDR3 plus reference TRBV7-8 and TRBJ2-6, the full variable domain is GAGVSQSPRYKVAKRGQDVALRCDPISGHVSLFWYQQALGQGPEFLTYFQNEAQLDKSGLPSDRFFAERPEGSVSTLKIQRTQQEDSAVYLCASSRIGLDFSGANVLTFGAGSRLTVL.